The sequence of this T cell receptor beta chain was determined in a study of neurological immune-mediated disorders. Time point noted: technical triplicate 3. For the unsorted libraries, 2 million PBMCs stored at -80 C served as input. This clonotype was counted many times. TCRdb used MiXCR to reprocess the 5' RACE reads, holding one entry per CDR3 protein. The sample includes some 48,000 distinct CDR3 sequences, around a fifth seen only once; the top ten take 4% to 5.5%. This CDR3 region has 12 residues. Germline values: CDR1 MNHEY, CDR2 SMNVEV (reference sequence). V was clipped by 6 bases and J by 6 bases, with 12 bases between them.

Input material: PBMCs. The sequence derives from a man in his fifties or sixties with HTLV-1-associated myelopathy (HAM/TSP). The V and J genes are TRBV27 and TRBJ2-7; no reliable D call. This CDR3 is CASSNNIGEQYF. In DNA form, the CDR3 reads TGTGCCAGCAGCAATAATATAGGCGAGCAGTACTTC.